Below are 16 T cell receptor beta chains sequenced from a single sample in a study of OX40 agonist ivuxolimab in advanced cancers. Using immunoSEQ multiplex PCR, the repertoire was profiled, and TCRdb retains in-frame clones only, with some absent. The table shows approximately 79,000 clones, with 85% to 90% occurring only once. The sample was CD4+ or CD8+ T cells sorted from blood, taken in a trial of the OX40 agonist ivuxolimab. The source of these receptors is an adult with an advanced solid tumor such as melanoma, head and neck, liver or kidney cancer.

The chain carries TRBV29-1 and TRBJ1-5, with D hard to call. V dropped 7 bases and J dropped 1 base, with 11 bases sitting between them. The CDR3 totals 13 residues. The germline V gene encodes CDR1 SQVTM and CDR2 ANQGSEA. In nucleotides, the CDR3 is TGCAGCGCCCGGGGTGGCAGCAATCAGCCCCAGCATTTT. It yields the protein CSARGGSNQPQHF.

This clone was observed once. V is TRBV19 and J is TRBJ2-4, with 8 bases identical to TRBD2. CDR3 length equals 15 residues. From germline, CDR1 is LNHDA and CDR2 SQIVND (reference sequence). Trimming cost V 5 bases and J 0 bases; bases outside gene matches: 3. In DNA, the CDR3 is TGTGCCAGTAGTCCTAGCGGGCTAGCCAAAAACATTCAGTACTTC. This codes for CASSPSGLAKNIQYF.

The rearrangement joins TRBV5-1 to TRBJ1-4; 7 nucleotides align to TRBD1. The germline CDR1 and CDR2 sequences are SGHRS and YFSETQ. V shed 7 bases, J shed 4 bases, and the junction held 4 bases outside the gene matches. The CDR3 loop spans 13 amino acids. In DNA, the CDR3 is TGCGCCAGCCACCGGGACAGTAATGAAAAACTGTTTTTT. It codes for CASHRDSNEKLFF.

This clone has just one count. This chain links TRBV19 with TRBJ2-2; 10 bases line up with TRBD2. The J segment lost 4 bases and the V segment lost 7 bases, leaving 9 bases of the junction unmatched. Germline V gene lookup returns CDR1 LNHDA and CDR2 SQIVND (reference sequence). The CDR3 sequence is 16 residues long. The CDR3 loop reads CASIPTAGGVTGELFF. CDR3 DNA: TGTGCCAGTATCCCTACAGCGGGGGGGGTCACCGGGGAGCTGTTTTTT.

The CDR3: CASSELGQAQETQYF. The CDR3 DNA sequence: TGTGCCAGCAGCGAACTCGGACAGGCCCAAGAGACCCAGTACTTC. This chain joins TRBV4-2 and TRBJ2-5, with 7 bases fitting TRBD1. The CDR3 totals 15 residues. Germline V gene sequence: CDR1 LGHNA, CDR2 YNFKEQ. Losses at the gene ends were 5 bases for V and 1 base for J; bases not matched to a gene: 7.

The chain recombines TRBV5-4 with TRBJ2-3; 12 bases align to TRBD2. V was clipped by 1 base and J by 3 bases; unmatched bases: 3. The CDR3 runs to 16 residues. CDR1 is SGHNT, CDR2 YYREEE, per germline (reference sequence). The CDR3 nucleotides read TGTGCCAGCAGCTTGAGGACTAGCGGGAAAACAGATACGCAGTATTTT. It is translated as CASSLRTSGKTDTQYF.

This clone was seen only once. The genes are TRBV6-5 and TRBJ2-7; 10 nucleotides line up with TRBD1. The CDR3 is made up of 14 amino acids. CDR1 is MNHEY, CDR2 SVGAGI, per germline. The V segment lost 6 bases and the J segment 2 bases; nucleotides outside the gene matches: 4. CDR3 sequence: CASRPDRGPYEQYF. Here the CDR3 DNA reads TGTGCCAGCAGACCTGACAGGGGGCCCTACGAGCAGTACTTC.

This chain links TRBV19 with TRBJ2-3, with 11 bases matching TRBD1. The CDR3 has 15 residues. Germline-derived CDR1 and CDR2 are LNHDA and SQIVND (reference sequence). With V trimmed by 1 base and J by 6 bases, 3 bases remained unmatched. The CDR3, as DNA: TGTGCCAGTAGTATAGGGACAGGGGGCAGCGATACGCAGTATTTT. Its translation is CASSIGTGGSDTQYF. The whole variable domain, remainder taken from reference TRBV19 and TRBJ2-3, is DGGITQSPKYLFRKEGQNVTLSCEQNLNHDAMYWYRQDPGQGLRLIYYSQIVNDFQKGDIAEGYSVSREKKESFPLTVTSAQKNPTAFYLCASSIGTGGSDTQYFGPGTRLTVL.

The chain combines TRBV15 with TRBJ2-5, with unresolved D. The CDR3 loop spans 14 amino acids. V gave up 1 base and J gave up 3 bases, with 9 bases separating them. CDR1 is LNHNV, CDR2 YYDKDF, per germline (reference sequence). This CDR3 is CATSRGGSKETQYF. DNA of the CDR3: TGTGCCACCAGCAGAGGTGGAAGTAAAGAGACCCAGTACTTC. The whole variable domain, remainder taken from reference TRBV15 and TRBJ2-5, is DAMVIQNPRYQVTQFGKPVTLSCSQTLNHNVMYWYQQKSSQAPKLLFHYYDKDFNNEADTPDNFQSRRPNTSFCFLDIRSPGLGDTAMYLCATSRGGSKETQYFGPGTRLLVL.

The count of this clone is one. The chain recombines TRBV5-1 with TRBJ2-3; 11 bases line up with TRBD2. Germline CDR1 SGHRS, CDR2 YFSETQ. The V and J ends lost 5 bases and 2 bases, in that order; junction bases with no gene match: 4. This CDR3 is 15 amino acids long. CDR3 sequence: CASSRSGRDTDTQYF. The CDR3 region has the DNA TGCGCCAGCAGTCGTAGCGGGAGGGACACAGATACGCAGTATTTT. Together with reference TRBV5-1 and TRBJ2-3, the CDR3 gives the full variable domain: KAGVTQTPRYLIKTRGQQVTLSCSPISGHRSVSWYQQTPGQGLQFLFEYFSETQRNKGNFPGRFSGRQFSNSRSEMNVSTLELGDSALYLCASSRSGRDTDTQYFGPGTRLTVL.

The CDR3 here is CASSYPGTADTEAFF. The CDR3, as DNA: TGTGCCAGCAGTTACCCCGGGACCGCCGACACTGAAGCTTTCTTT. The J gene is TRBJ1-1, the V gene TRBV6-5; the D gene is possibly TRBD1 (5 bases). This CDR3 is 15 amino acids long. Trimming cost V 2 bases and J 3 bases, with 13 bases left between them. The V gene's germline CDR1 is MNHEY and CDR2 SVGAGI.

The genes are TRBV19 and TRBJ2-7; TRBD1 matches at 9 bases. Germline CDR1 and CDR2: LNHDA and SQIVND (reference sequence). V trimming: 6 bases; J trimming: 3 bases; junction bases outside the gene matches: 6. This CDR3 is 14 amino acids long. As DNA, the CDR3 is TGTGCCAGTAGCCGGACAGGGGAAGGCTACGAGCAGTACTTC. It translates to CASSRTGEGYEQYF.

J is TRBJ1-4 and V is TRBV5-6; the D is unclear. V dropped 4 bases and J dropped 5 bases, with 15 bases sitting between them. The CDR3 loop spans 15 amino acids. Germline V lookup: CDR1 SGHDT, CDR2 YYEEEE. The CDR3 sequence: CASSRRVTANEKLFF. Written as DNA, the CDR3 is TGTGCCAGCAGCCGGCGGGTGACGGCGAATGAAAAACTGTTTTTT.

The chain recombines TRBV29-1 with TRBJ1-1, with D unresolved. The V end was cut by 1 base, the J end by 8 bases, with 11 bases between. The germline V gene encodes CDR1 SQVTM and CDR2 ANQGSEA. The CDR3 is 12 residues long. The CDR3 spells CSVEARAGEAFF. The CDR3 coding sequence is TGCAGCGTTGAAGCCCGGGCCGGAGAAGCTTTCTTT.

The V call is TRBV7-3, the J call TRBJ1-1, with 7 bases aligning to TRBD1. Germline CDR1 and CDR2: SGHTA and FQGTGA. Losses at the gene ends were 4 bases for V and 3 bases for J; bases not matched to a gene: 2. This CDR3 region has 13 residues. CDR3 region: CASSSQGDTEAFF. In DNA form, the CDR3 reads TGTGCCAGCAGCTCCCAGGGGGACACTGAAGCTTTCTTT.

The chain uses TRBV5-6 and TRBJ1-2; the match to TRBD1 covers 8 bases. V was clipped by 4 bases and J by 8 bases; unmatched bases: 7. CDR1 is SGHDT and CDR2 is YYEEEE in the germline V gene. The CDR3 runs 13 residues. Here the CDR3 DNA reads TGTGCCAGCAGCCTGGACAGGGACGAAGGCTACACCTTC. Protein: CASSLDRDEGYTF.